This section outlines one T cell receptor (beta chain) sequence together with its context. Its antigen is not known. The data are from a study of CD8 T cells in Susac syndrome. The study, taken as a whole, reports: The study recognized that the number of individuals in its TCR sequencing and HLA analysis was relatively small.

The authors reverse transcribed about 0.5 to 1 ug RNA with random hexamers. Amplification of TCR beta CDR3 used immunoSEQ multiplex PCR across 54 Vbeta and 13 Jbeta. TCRdb used MiXCR to reprocess the immunoSEQ multiplex PCR reads, holding one entry per CDR3 protein. The profile shows about 300,000 distinct CDR3 sequences, approximately 91% of them singletons. The CDR3 length is 16 residues. Between the trimmed V and J ends, which lost 0 bases and 4 bases, there was a span of 16 bases. CDR1 and CDR2 (germline): SGHRS, YFSETQ. The authors carried out high-throughput sequencing of TCR beta. They applied it to CD8+ and CD4+ T cells obtained from blood. TEMRA cells were FACS-enriched, and CD8+ and CD4+ T cells were isolated negatively.

The sequenced material came from CD8+ T cells from PBMCs. This sequence joins TRBV5-1 and TRBJ2-5; TRBD2 is a possible D gene (5 bases). This TCR was sampled from a human donor with multiple sclerosis. The DNA of the CDR3 is TGCGCCAGCAGCTTGGCCCAAACTAGGATTACAGAGACCCAGTACTTC. The encoded protein is CASSLAQTRITETQYF.